These T cell receptor beta chains were read from a single sample in a study of CD8 T cells in Susac syndrome. Via MiXCR, TCRdb re-called the immunoSEQ multiplex PCR reads, giving one row per CDR3 protein. Of around 110,000 distinct CDR3 sequences listed, 90% to 95% were seen once; the top ten hold about 0.29%. Sequenced sample: CD8+ T cells from PBMCs. These receptors originate from a human donor with Susac syndrome. The CDR3 runs from the conserved cysteine through the conserved F or W. The D gene is left open where the match is weak. Not every row has a clone size; where given, it reads once, few, many or a size class.

>TRBD1|15|TRBV5-1|NA|TRBJ2-1
TGCGCCAGCAGCTCCAAGGGGGCGGTCTACAATGAGCAGTTCTTC
CASSSKGAVYNEQFF
>NA|12|TRBV7-9|NA|TRBJ2-3
TGTGCCAGCAGCCCTGGGGCAGACACGCAGTATTTT
CASSPGADTQYF
>TRBD1|17|TRBV11-2|NA|TRBJ1-5
TGTGCCAGCAGCTTCGGACAGGGGCCTATACGCAATCAGCCCCAGCATTTT
CASSFGQGPIRNQPQHF
>TRBD1|15|TRBV29-1|NA|TRBJ2-5
TGCAGCGTAGAGATAGGACAGGGGGCAAGAGAGACCCAGTACTTC
CSVEIGQGARETQYF
>NA|13|TRBV27|NA|TRBJ2-1
TGTGCCAGCAGGGGGGGGCCCGATCATGAGCAGTTCTTC
CASRGGPDHEQFF
>NA|11|TRBV3-1|NA|TRBJ1-1
TGTGCCAGCAGCCAAAACACTGAAGCTTTCTTT
CASSQNTEAFF
>NA|14|TRBV4-1|NA|TRBJ1-1
TGCGCCAGCAGCCAAGAGTACCAGCTCCCTGAAGCTTTCTTT
CASSQEYQLPEAFF
>TRBD1|12|TRBV7-9|once|TRBJ1-2
TGTGCGGCGCTCGGGACAGAGTATGGCTACACCTTC
CAALGTEYGYTF
>NA|13|TRBV7-8|NA|TRBJ1-6
TGTGGGTCAGGCCTCACCTATAATTCACCCCTCCACTTT
CGSGLTYNSPLHF
>NA|21|TRBV20-1|NA|TRBJ2-6
TGCAGTGCTAGAGATCTGGGTGGCCCTCACCCTAACCGGGCCGGGGCCAACGTCCTGACTTTC
CSARDLGGPHPNRAGANVLTF
>NA|15|TRBV9|NA|TRBJ2-3
TGTGCCAGCAGCGTAGGCCTCGGGGACTCAGATACGCAGTATTTT
CASSVGLGDSDTQYF
>TRBD1|15|TRBV29-1|NA|TRBJ2-7
TGCAGCGTTGAATACCCGGACAGGGGGCTCTACGAGCAGTACTTC
CSVEYPDRGLYEQYF
>NA|12|TRBV29-1|NA|TRBJ1-1
TGCAGCGTCGGAAACAGGGATACTGAAGCTTTCTTT
CSVGNRDTEAFF
>NA|12|TRBV4-1|NA|TRBJ2-1
TGCGCCAGCAGCCTCGCGGGGTATGAGCAGTTCTTC
CASSLAGYEQFF
>NA|14|TRBV19|NA|TRBJ2-5
TGTGCCAGTAGTATGGAGGGGGGCCAGGAGACCCAGTACTTC
CASSMEGGQETQYF
>NA|20|TRBV12-3/TRBV12-4|NA|TRBJ2-3
TGTGCCAGCAGTTTGACAGCGTTTGCTTCGGTGGGTCGGTCTACAGATACGCAGTATTTT
CASSLTAFASVGRSTDTQYF
>NA|11|TRBV29-1|NA|TRBJ1-1
TGCAGCGTTGTGGGGGGCACTGAAGCTTTCTTT
CSVVGGTEAFF